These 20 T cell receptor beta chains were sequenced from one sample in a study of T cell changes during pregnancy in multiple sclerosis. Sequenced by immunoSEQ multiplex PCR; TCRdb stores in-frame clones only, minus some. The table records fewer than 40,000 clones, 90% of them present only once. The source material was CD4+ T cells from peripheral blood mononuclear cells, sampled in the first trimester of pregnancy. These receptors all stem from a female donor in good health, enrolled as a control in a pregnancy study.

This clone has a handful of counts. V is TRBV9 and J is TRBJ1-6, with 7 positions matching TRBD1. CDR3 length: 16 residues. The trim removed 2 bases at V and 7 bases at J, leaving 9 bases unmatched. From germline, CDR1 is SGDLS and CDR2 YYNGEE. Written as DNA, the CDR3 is TGTGCCAGCAGCGTGGGGACAGCCCGGGGAAATTCACCCCTCCACTTT. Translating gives CASSVGTARGNSPLHF. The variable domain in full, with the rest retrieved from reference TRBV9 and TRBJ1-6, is DSGVTQTPKHLITATGQRVTLRCSPRSGDLSVYWYQQSLDQGLQFLIQYYNGEERAKGNILERFSAQQFPDLHSELNLSSLELGDSALYFCASSVGTARGNSPLHFGNGTRLTVT.

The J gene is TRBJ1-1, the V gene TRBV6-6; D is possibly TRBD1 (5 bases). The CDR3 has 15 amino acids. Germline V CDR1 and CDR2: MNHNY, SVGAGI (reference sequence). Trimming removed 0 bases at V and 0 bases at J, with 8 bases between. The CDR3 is CASSYSNRMNTEAFF. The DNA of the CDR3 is TGTGCCAGCAGTTACTCGAACAGGATGAACACTGAAGCTTTCTTT.

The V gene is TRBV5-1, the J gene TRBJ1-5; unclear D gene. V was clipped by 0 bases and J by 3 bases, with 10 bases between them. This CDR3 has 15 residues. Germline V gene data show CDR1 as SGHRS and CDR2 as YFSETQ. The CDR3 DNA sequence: TGCGCCAGCAGCTTGGGGGAGGCAACCAATCAGCCCCAGCATTTT. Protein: CASSLGEATNQPQHF.

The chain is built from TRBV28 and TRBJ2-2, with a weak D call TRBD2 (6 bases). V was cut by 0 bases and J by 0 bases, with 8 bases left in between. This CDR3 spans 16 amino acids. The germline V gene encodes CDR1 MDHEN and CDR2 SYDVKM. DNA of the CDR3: TGTGCCAGCAGTTTATGGGGAGGCGCGAACACCGGGGAGCTGTTTTTT. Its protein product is CASSLWGGANTGELFF.

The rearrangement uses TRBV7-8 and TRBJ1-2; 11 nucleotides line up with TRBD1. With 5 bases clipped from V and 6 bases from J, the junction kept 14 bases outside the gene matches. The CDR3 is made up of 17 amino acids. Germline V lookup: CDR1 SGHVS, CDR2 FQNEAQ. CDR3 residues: CASSPPIRTGGIHGYTF. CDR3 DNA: TGTGCCAGCAGCCCCCCCATCCGGACAGGGGGCATCCATGGCTACACCTTC.

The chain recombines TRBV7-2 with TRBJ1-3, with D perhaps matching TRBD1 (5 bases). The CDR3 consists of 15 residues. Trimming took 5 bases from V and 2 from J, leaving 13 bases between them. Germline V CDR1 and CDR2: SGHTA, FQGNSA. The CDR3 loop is CASSPGGGAGNTIYF. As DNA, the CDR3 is TGTGCCAGCAGCCCCGGCGGGGGGGCTGGAAACACCATATATTTT.

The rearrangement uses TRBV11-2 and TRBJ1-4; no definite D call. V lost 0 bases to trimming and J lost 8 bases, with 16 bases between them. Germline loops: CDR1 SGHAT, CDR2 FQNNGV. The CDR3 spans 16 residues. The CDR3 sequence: CASSLENGRPREKLFF. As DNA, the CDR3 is TGTGCCAGCAGCTTAGAAAACGGCCGCCCTAGGGAAAAACTGTTTTTT. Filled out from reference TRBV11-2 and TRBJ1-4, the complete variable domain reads EAGVAQSPRYKIIEKRQSVAFWCNPISGHATLYWYQQILGQGPKLLIQFQNNGVVDDSQLPKDRFSAERLKGVDSTLKIQPAKLEDSAVYLCASSLENGRPREKLFFGSGTQLSVL.

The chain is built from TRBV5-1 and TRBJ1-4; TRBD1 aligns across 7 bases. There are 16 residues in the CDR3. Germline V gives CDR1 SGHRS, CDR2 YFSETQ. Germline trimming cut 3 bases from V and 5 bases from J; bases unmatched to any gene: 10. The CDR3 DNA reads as TGCGCCAGCAGCTCGACACCGGGACAGATGAATGAAAAACTGTTTTTT. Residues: CASSSTPGQMNEKLFF.

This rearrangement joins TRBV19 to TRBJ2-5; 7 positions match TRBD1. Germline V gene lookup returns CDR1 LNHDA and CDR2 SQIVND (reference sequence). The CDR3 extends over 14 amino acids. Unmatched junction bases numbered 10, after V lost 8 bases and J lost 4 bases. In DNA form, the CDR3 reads TGTGCCAGTTCTTTATCACAGGGGCCAGAGACCCAGTACTTC. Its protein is CASSLSQGPETQYF.

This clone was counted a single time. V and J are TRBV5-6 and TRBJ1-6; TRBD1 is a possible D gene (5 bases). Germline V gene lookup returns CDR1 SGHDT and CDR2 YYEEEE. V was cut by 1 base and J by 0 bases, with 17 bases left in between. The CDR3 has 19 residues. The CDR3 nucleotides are TGTGCCAGCAGCTTGTGGGGTCGACAGCGCGGCTCCTATAATTCACCCCTCCACTTT. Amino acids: CASSLWGRQRGSYNSPLHF.

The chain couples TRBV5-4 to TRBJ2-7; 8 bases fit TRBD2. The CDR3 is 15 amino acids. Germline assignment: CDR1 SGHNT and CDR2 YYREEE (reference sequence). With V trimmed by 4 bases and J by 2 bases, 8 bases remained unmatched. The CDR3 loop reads CASSREGTRAYEQYF. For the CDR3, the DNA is TGTGCCAGCAGCCGGGAGGGGACTCGGGCCTACGAGCAGTACTTC.

CDR3 nucleotides: TGTGCCAGCAGCCAAGAGGAAAGGGGTGAGCAGTACTTC. Encoded protein: CASSQEERGEQYF. The chain uses TRBV4-2 and TRBJ2-7; perhaps TRBD1 as D (5 bases). CDR1 is LGHNA, CDR2 YNFKEQ, per germline. This CDR3 is built from 13 residues. V gave up 0 bases and J gave up 7 bases, with 10 bases separating them.

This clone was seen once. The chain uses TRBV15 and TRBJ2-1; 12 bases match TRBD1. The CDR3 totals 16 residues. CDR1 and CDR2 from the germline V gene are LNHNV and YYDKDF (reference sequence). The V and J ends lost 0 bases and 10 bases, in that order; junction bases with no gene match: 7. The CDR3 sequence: CATSRDGTGGQEEQFF. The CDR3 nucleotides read TGTGCCACCAGCAGAGACGGGACAGGGGGCCAGGAAGAGCAGTTCTTC.

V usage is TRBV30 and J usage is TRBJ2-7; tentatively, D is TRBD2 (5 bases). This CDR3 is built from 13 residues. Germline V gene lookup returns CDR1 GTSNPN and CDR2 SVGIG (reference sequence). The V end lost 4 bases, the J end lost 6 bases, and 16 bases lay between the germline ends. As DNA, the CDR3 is TGTGCCTGGACCGTTAGGGAGTTCAGCGAGCAGTACTTC. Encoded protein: CAWTVREFSEQYF.

The CDR3 nucleotides are TGTGCCAGCAGCTCTCGGGCAGGGCTGCTAAGTGAAGCTTTCTTT. Its translation: CASSSRAGLLSEAFF. This chain connects TRBV7-2 to TRBJ1-1; D possibly corresponds to TRBD1 (5 bases). V lost 4 bases and J lost 7, with 19 bases in between. The CDR3 has 15 residues. Germline V gene sequence: CDR1 SGHTA, CDR2 FQGNSA.

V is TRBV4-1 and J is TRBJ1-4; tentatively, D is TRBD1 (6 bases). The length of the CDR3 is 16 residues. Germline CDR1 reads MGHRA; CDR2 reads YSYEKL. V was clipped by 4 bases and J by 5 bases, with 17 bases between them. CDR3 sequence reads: CASSRGTTGENEKLFF. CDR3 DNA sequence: TGCGCCAGCAGCCGAGGAACGACAGGAGAGAATGAAAAACTGTTTTTT.

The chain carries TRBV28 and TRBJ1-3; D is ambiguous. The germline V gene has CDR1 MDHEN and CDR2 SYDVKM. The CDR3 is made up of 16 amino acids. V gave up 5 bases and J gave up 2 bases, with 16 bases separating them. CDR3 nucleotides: TGTGCCAGCAGTCCCCCCCTCGCGGTTCCTGGAAACACCATATATTTT. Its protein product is CASSPPLAVPGNTIYF. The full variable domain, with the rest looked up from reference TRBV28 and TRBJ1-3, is DVKVTQSSRYLVKRTGEKVFLECVQDMDHENMFWYRQDPGLGLRLIYFSYDVKMKEKGDIPEGYSVSREKKERFSLILESASTNQTSMYLCASSPPLAVPGNTIYFGEGSWLTVV.

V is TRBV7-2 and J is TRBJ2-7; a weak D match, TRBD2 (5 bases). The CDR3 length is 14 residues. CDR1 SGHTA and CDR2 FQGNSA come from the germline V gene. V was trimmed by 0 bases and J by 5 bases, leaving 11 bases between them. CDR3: CASSLARVSDEQYF. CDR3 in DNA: TGTGCCAGCAGCTTAGCGAGGGTCTCGGACGAGCAGTACTTC.

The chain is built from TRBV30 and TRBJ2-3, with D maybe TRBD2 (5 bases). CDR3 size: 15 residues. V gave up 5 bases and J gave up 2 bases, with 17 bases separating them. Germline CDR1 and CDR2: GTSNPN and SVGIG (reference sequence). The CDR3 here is CAWVLTFSVTDTQYF. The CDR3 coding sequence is TGTGCCTGGGTCCTAACCTTTAGCGTCACAGATACGCAGTATTTT.

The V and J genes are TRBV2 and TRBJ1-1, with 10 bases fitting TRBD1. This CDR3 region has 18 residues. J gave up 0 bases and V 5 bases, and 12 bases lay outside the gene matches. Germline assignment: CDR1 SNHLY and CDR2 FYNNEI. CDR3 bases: TGTGCCAGCAGTCTGGGGGGGACAGGGGCACTCATGAACACTGAAGCTTTCTTT. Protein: CASSLGGTGALMNTEAFF.